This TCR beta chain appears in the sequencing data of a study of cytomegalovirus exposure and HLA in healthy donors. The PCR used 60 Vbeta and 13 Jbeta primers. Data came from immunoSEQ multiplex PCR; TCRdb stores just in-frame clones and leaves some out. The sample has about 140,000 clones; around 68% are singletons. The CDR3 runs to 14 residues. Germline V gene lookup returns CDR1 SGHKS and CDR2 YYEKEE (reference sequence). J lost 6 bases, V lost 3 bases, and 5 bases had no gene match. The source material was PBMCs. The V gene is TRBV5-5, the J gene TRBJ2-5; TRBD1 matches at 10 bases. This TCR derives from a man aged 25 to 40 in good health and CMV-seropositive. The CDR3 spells CASSSGQGEKTQYF. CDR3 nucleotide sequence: TGTGCCAGCAGCTCCGGACAGGGGGAAAAGACCCAGTACTTC.